This T cell receptor (beta chain) was identified during a study of blood T cell repertoires in COVID-19. Measured with immunoSEQ multiplex PCR; TCRdb has only the in-frame clones, and not every one. The top ten clones hold approximately 6.2% of a sample with about 50,000 clones, 90% of them seen once. The CDR3 loop spans 14 amino acids. CDR1 is SGHAT, CDR2 FQNNGV, per germline. V was shortened by 5 bases and J by 4 bases, with 14 bases between the two germline ends. The sequenced sample was peripheral blood. The chain uses TRBV11-2 and TRBJ1-2; D remains ambiguous. This sequence was found in a man aged 40-49 years with acute or convalescent COVID-19. CDR3 residues: CASSPQIGSYGYTF. In DNA, the CDR3 is TGTGCCAGCAGCCCTCAAATAGGGAGCTATGGCTACACCTTC. Full variable domain (outside the CDR3, taken from reference TRBV11-2 and TRBJ1-2): EAGVAQSPRYKIIEKRQSVAFWCNPISGHATLYWYQQILGQGPKLLIQFQNNGVVDDSQLPKDRFSAERLKGVDSTLKIQPAKLEDSAVYLCASSPQIGSYGYTFGSGTRLTVV.